Presented here are 11 T cell receptor beta chains from one specimen sequenced in a study of blood T cell repertoires in COVID-19. Assay: immunoSEQ multiplex PCR; the TCRdb copy retains only in-frame clones and omits some. The sample has 200,000 to 250,000 clones; 82% are singletons. Sequencing was carried out using peripheral blood. The receptor source for this set is a woman in her seventies with COVID-19, enrolled during active disease.

This clone was detected a few times. The rearrangement joins TRBV28 to TRBJ1-4; D is perhaps TRBD1 (6 bases). Looked up from germline, CDR1 is MDHEN and CDR2 is SYDVKM. This CDR3 contains 15 residues. V lost 4 bases, J lost 7 bases, and 16 bases lay in between. The DNA of the CDR3 is TGTGCCAGCAGTTCAAGGGGGGGGCTAAGTGAAAAACTGTTTTTT. Its translation is CASSSRGGLSEKLFF.

This chain uses TRBV7-9 with TRBJ2-3; D possibly corresponds to TRBD2 (6 bases). The length of the CDR3 is 14 residues. Germline loops: CDR1 SEHNR, CDR2 FQNEAQ (reference sequence). The ends were cut back, 8 bases at V and 4 bases at J, with 16 bases in the middle. The CDR3 DNA is TGTGCCAGCGTCCGGGAGATGGTGTCAGATACGCAGTATTTT. This gives the protein CASVREMVSDTQYF. Full variable domain (outside the CDR3, taken from reference TRBV7-9 and TRBJ2-3): DTGVSQNPRHKITKRGQNVTFRCDPISEHNRLYWYRQTLGQGPEFLTYFQNEAQLEKSRLLSDRFSAERPKGSFSTLEIQRTEQGDSAMYLCASVREMVSDTQYFGPGTRLTVL.

The chain joins TRBV6-5 to TRBJ2-7, with 9 bases fitting TRBD1. Per germline, CDR1 MNHEY and CDR2 SVGAGI. The CDR3 is 12 amino acids. The chain's CDR3 is CATGGISWEQYF. The CDR3, as DNA: TGTGCGACAGGGGGAATTTCGTGGGAGCAGTACTTC.

This clone was counted only a few times. Written as DNA, the CDR3 is TGTGCCATCAGTGGGACAGTGAACACTGAAGCTTTCTTT. This gives the protein CAISGTVNTEAFF. The gene calls are TRBV10-3 and TRBJ1-1; D might be TRBD1 (6 bases). The V gene lost 4 bases and the J gene lost 0 bases, with 6 bases spanning the gap. This CDR3 contains 13 residues. Germline V gene data show CDR1 as ENHRY and CDR2 as SYGVKD.

CDR3 sequence: CASSVRDRGSYEQYF. The CDR3 bases are TGTGCCAGCAGCGTCCGGGACAGGGGTTCCTACGAGCAGTACTTC. The rearrangement uses TRBV9 and TRBJ2-7; 10 bases are shared with TRBD1. After removal of 2 bases from V and 1 base from J, the junction contained 3 bases not matched to a gene. The CDR3 length is 15 residues. The germline gives CDR1 SGDLS, CDR2 YYNGEE.

The chain employs TRBV27 and TRBJ2-2; TRBD1 is a possible D gene (6 bases). Per the germline V gene, CDR1 is MNHEY and CDR2 is SMNVEV (reference sequence). CDR3 length: 15 amino acids. V lost 2 bases to trimming and J lost 5 bases, with 12 bases between them. The CDR3 DNA reads TGTGCCAGCAGTTTAGGGCCAGGGGTGACCGGGGAGCTGTTTTTT. Translated: CASSLGPGVTGELFF.

Worth noting for this clone: The same CDR3 also results from other DNA sequences found in this sample. This CDR3 is CASIRQGGQPQHF. The DNA of the CDR3 is TGTGCCAGCATCAGACAGGGTGGTCAGCCCCAGCATTTT. The V and J genes are TRBV28 and TRBJ1-5; 7 nucleotides align to TRBD1. J was trimmed by 6 bases and V by 7 bases; bases with no gene match: 6. This CDR3 has 13 amino acids. The germline gives CDR1 MDHEN, CDR2 SYDVKM. The variable domain in full, completed from reference TRBV28 and TRBJ1-5, reads DVKVTQSSRYLVKRTGEKVFLECVQDMDHENMFWYRQDPGLGLRLIYFSYDVKMKEKGDIPEGYSVSREKKERFSLILESASTNQTSMYLCASIRQGGQPQHFGDGTRLSIL.

The chain has TRBV11-2 and TRBJ1-1, with D perhaps matching TRBD1 (6 bases). Germline V gene data show CDR1 as SGHAT and CDR2 as FQNNGV. CDR3 length: 14 amino acids. Trimming left V 6 bases short and J 5 bases short, with 16 bases between. CDR3 residues: CASRETGPRTEAFF. DNA of the CDR3: TGTGCCAGCAGGGAGACAGGCCCCCGGACTGAAGCTTTCTTT. Combining the CDR3 with reference TRBV11-2 and TRBJ1-1 gives the whole variable domain EAGVAQSPRYKIIEKRQSVAFWCNPISGHATLYWYQQILGQGPKLLIQFQNNGVVDDSQLPKDRFSAERLKGVDSTLKIQPAKLEDSAVYLCASRETGPRTEAFFGQGTRLTVV.

CDR3 nucleotides: TGTGCCAGCTCACCATTGGACAGGAGCTCTGGAAACACCATATATTTT. Translation gives CASSPLDRSSGNTIYF. The chain recombines TRBV18 with TRBJ1-3; 7 bases line up with TRBD1. V trimming: 2 bases; J trimming: 0 bases; junction bases outside the gene matches: 4. CDR1 and CDR2 (germline): KGHSH, LQKENI. The CDR3 covers 16 residues.

V gene TRBV28 combines with J gene TRBJ1-4; the match to TRBD1 covers 11 bases. From germline, CDR1 is MDHEN and CDR2 SYDVKM. J gave up 4 bases and V 5 bases, and 3 bases lay outside the gene matches. The CDR3 has 15 amino acids. CDR3 loop: CASSGTGGINEKLFF. The DNA for the CDR3 is TGTGCCAGCAGTGGGACAGGGGGAATTAATGAAAAACTGTTTTTT. The full variable domain, rest sourced from reference TRBV28 and TRBJ1-4, is DVKVTQSSRYLVKRTGEKVFLECVQDMDHENMFWYRQDPGLGLRLIYFSYDVKMKEKGDIPEGYSVSREKKERFSLILESASTNQTSMYLCASSGTGGINEKLFFGSGTQLSVL.

V is TRBV7-2 and J is TRBJ2-7, with D unresolved. There are 13 residues in the CDR3. V lost 0 bases, J lost 3 bases, and 6 bases lay in between. Per the germline V gene, CDR1 is SGHTA and CDR2 is FQGNSA. The CDR3 loop is CASSLAQSYEQYF. The CDR3, as DNA: TGTGCCAGCAGCTTAGCACAGAGCTACGAGCAGTACTTC.